This T cell receptor (beta chain) was obtained from a study of OX40 agonist ivuxolimab in advanced cancers. Study overall: Patients treated during dose escalation were battling hepatocellular carcinoma, melanoma, renal cell or head and neck cancer.

CDR3 length: 15 amino acids. Germline V CDR1 and CDR2: LNHDA, SQIVND (reference sequence). Trimming removed 3 bases at V and 8 bases at J, with 17 bases between. Patients with a history of autoimmune disease or on systemic immunosuppression were excluded. This clone came up a few times. Profiled with immunoSEQ multiplex PCR; TCRdb holds only in-frame clones, not every one. The data hold about 61,000 clones, with approximately 90% observed a single time. This clonotype was sampled from an adult with an advanced solid tumor such as melanoma, head and neck, liver or kidney cancer. The genes are TRBV19 and TRBJ2-1; D assignment may be TRBD1 or TRBD2 (5 bases each). This sample comprised CD4+ or CD8+ T cells sorted from blood, obtained in a trial of the OX40 agonist ivuxolimab. CDR3 in DNA: TGTGCCAGTAGTATTGTCCAGGGCAGGACTCATGAGCAGTTCTTC. Translated, it gives CASSIVQGRTHEQFF.